This TCR beta chain derives from a study of T cell responses to AZD1222 COVID-19 vaccine. About the research overall: Pooling covered second doses at about 4 or about 12 weeks. Study results and caveats: As reported, nearly half of all spike-specific TCRs target variant regions that are unmutated. Compared with day 0, the breadth and depth of the Spike-specific TCR repertoire rose significantly after two doses of AZD1222.

Generated by immunoSEQ multiplex PCR, the TCRdb table keeps only in-frame clones and is missing some. In the table there are about 92,000 clones, over 75% of which are singletons. The germline V gene has CDR1 SNHLY and CDR2 FYNNEI. V gave up 6 bases and J gave up 3 bases, with 11 bases separating them. The CDR3 contains 13 residues. In the case of this clone: The antigen is undetermined.

This chain connects TRBV2 to TRBJ1-1; perhaps TRBD1 as D (5 bases). This receptor was taken from an adult in good health. The starting material was peripheral blood, obtained on day 0 of AZD1222 vaccination. The DNA for the CDR3 is TGTGCCAGCAGCCGACAGCGGGACACTGAAGCTTTCTTT. Translating it yields CASSRQRDTEAFF. Based on the CDR3 plus reference TRBV2 and TRBJ1-1, the full variable domain is EPEVTQTPSHQVTQMGQEVILRCVPISNHLYFYWYRQILGQKVEFLVSFYNNEISEKSEIFDDQFSVERPDGSNFTLKIRSTKLEDSAMYFCASSRQRDTEAFFGQGTRLTVV.